This record looks at one TCR beta chain sequence and its context. Antigen: not known. The source of the sample is a study of cytomegalovirus exposure and HLA in healthy donors. Study-level background: Earlier, almost 120 million unique TCR beta sequences were recovered from around 200 million T cells by an analysis. Study conclusions and caveats: TRBV6-2, TRBV6-3 and some other V segments were excluded as indistinguishable. From TCR beta sequences, most subjects' HLA-A and HLA-B alleles were reportedly predicted accurately. Productive status was seen about 87% or about 30% of the time for most TCR beta V segments in an earlier analysis.

This CDR3 has 16 amino acids. V was shortened by 0 bases and J by 0 bases, with 9 bases between the two germline ends. Germline CDR1 reads SGHNT; CDR2 reads YYREEE (reference sequence). The PCR contained 60 Vbeta and 13 Jbeta primers. Assay used: immunoSEQ multiplex PCR; TCRdb lists only in-frame clones, some missing. This table holds around 130,000 clones, more than 80% found once. Sequenced input: PBMCs. The clonotype was recovered from a male donor in good health and CMV-seronegative. J is TRBJ2-2 and V is TRBV5-4, with a weak D call TRBD1 (5 bases). CDR3 DNA: TGTGCCAGCAGCTTGGGACAGATATCGAACACCGGGGAGCTGTTTTTT. Translated, it gives CASSLGQISNTGELFF.